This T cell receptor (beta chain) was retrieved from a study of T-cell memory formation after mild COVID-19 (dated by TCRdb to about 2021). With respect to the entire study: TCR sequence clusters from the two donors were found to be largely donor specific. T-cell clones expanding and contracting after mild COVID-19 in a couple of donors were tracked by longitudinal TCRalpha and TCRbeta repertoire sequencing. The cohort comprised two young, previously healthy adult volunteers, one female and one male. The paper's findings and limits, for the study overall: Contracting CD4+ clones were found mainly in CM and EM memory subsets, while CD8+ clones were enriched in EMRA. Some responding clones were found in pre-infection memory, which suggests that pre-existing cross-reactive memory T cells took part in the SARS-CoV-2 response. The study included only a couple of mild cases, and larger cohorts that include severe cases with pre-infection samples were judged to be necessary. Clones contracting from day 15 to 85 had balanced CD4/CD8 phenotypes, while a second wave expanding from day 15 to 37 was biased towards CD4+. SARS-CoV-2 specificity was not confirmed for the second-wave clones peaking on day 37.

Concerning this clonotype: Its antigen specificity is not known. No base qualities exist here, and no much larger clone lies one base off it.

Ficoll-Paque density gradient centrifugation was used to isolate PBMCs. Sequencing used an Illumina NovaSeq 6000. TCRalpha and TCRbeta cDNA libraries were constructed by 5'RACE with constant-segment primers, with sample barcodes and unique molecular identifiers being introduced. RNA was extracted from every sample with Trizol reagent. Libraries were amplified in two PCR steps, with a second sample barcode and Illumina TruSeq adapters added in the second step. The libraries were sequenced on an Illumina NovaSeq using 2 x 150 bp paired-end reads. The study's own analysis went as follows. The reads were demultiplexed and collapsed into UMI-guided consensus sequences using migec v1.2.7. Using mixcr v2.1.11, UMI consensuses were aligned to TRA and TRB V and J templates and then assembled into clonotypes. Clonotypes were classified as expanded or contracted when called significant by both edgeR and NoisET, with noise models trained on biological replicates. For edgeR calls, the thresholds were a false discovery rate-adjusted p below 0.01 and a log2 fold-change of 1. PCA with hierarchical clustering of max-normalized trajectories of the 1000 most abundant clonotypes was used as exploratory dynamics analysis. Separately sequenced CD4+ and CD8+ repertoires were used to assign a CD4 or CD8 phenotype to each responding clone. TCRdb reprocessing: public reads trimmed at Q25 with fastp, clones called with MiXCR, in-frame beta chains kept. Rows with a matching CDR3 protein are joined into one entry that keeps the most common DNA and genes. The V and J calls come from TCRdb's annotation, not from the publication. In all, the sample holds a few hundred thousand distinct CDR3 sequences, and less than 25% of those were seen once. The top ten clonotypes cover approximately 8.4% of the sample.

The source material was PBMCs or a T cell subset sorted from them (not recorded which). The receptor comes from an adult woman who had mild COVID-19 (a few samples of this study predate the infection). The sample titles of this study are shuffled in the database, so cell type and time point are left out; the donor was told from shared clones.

Here the CDR3 is given as CASSEVEGYTF. The sequence in DNA is TGTGCCAGCAGTGAGGTGGAGGGCTACACCTTC. This chain joins TRBV2 to TRBJ1-2, with an unclear D gene assignment. Taken from the germline V gene, the CDR1 and CDR2 loops are SNHLY and FYNNEI. The CDR3 runs 11 amino acids, cysteine and phenylalanine included. Just the 33-base CDR3 DNA is kept, in frame starting at base 1. The V end loses 3 bases and the J end loses 8 bases, and a stretch of 7 bases separates them.